In its sample, the clone carrying this T cell receptor beta chain was seen a few times. Its specificity is not known. Trimming pared 10 bases from V and 9 bases from J, leaving 22 bases between. Germline-derived CDR1 and CDR2 are LNHDA and SQIVND (reference sequence). The CDR3 is made up of 13 amino acids. The data were taken from a study of T cells in Graves' hyperthyroidism and ophthalmopathy. Points from the study as a whole: Ophthalmopathy prediction by the model preceded onset by a median about 6 months.

Amplification yielded TCR beta CDR3 regions, with RNA transcripts as the source. The HTBI primer set served for first-round RT-PCR of the TCR CDR3. One entry per CDR3 protein, called by TCRdb with MiXCR from the multiplex PCR reads. Of hundreds of thousands of distinct CDR3 sequences in the sample, 14% were seen once. Graves' hyperthyroidism qualified as stable when ophthalmopathy did not progress within 18 months. Reasons for excluding patients were uncontrolled infection, other autoimmune disease, pregnancy or lactation. Sequenced input: blood. This TCR was sampled from a woman aged 18-35 years with Graves' hyperthyroidism. The V and J genes are TRBV19 and TRBJ2-7; D is possibly TRBD1 or TRBD2 (6 bases each). For the CDR3, the DNA is TGTGCCACCCCCGAAGGGGCCGAGGGGGGGCAGTACTTC. As protein: CATPEGAEGGQYF.